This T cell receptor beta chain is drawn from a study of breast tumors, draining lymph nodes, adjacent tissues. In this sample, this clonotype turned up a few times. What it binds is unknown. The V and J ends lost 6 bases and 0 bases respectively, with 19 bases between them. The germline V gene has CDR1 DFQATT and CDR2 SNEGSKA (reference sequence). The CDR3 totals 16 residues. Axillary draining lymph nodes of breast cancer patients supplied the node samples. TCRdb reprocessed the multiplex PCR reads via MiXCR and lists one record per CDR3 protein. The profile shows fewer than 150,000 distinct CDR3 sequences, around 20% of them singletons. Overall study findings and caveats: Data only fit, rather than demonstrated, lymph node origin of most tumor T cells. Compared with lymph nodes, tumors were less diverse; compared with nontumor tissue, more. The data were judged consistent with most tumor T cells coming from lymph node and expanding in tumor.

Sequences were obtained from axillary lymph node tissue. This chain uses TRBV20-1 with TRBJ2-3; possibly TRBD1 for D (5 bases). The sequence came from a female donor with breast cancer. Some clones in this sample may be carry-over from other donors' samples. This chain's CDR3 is CSAPGRVKSSTDTQYF. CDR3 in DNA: TGCAGTGCCCCGGGCAGGGTGAAGTCTAGCACAGATACGCAGTATTTT.